This section outlines one T cell receptor beta chain sequence together with its context. Its cognate antigen has yet to be identified. The sample holds no much larger clone one base away, and base qualities are not on file. According to the study, the label for this sample's time point signals: about 28 days (+/-7) after the second vaccine dose. Because spike-specific TCR depth and breadth did not differ between the two schedules, AZD1222 recipients who got a second dose at roughly 4 weeks were pooled with those who got a second dose at roughly 12 weeks. The vaccinee samples were drawn from two UK trials, COV001 and COV002, one of which was a single-blind randomized controlled phase 2/3 trial testing AZD1222 (ChAdOx1 nCoV-19) in healthy adults. For TCRbeta chain sequencing, PBMC samples from trial participants were taken at day 0 and at day 28 after the second dose. The CDR3 regions of human TCRbeta chains were analyzed by immunosequencing. The paper's processing steps were these. Repertoire TCRs were checked for matches against a reference library of SARS-CoV-2-specific TCRs that had been generated using the MIRA antigen-specificity platform. Breadth was defined as the fraction of unique TCRs that were SARS-CoV-2-associated, and depth was defined as the fraction of total T cells that were SARS-CoV-2-associated. Each spike-specific TCR was assigned to its reactive spike region and to a CD4 or CD8 class using the MIRA data. Log10-transformed breadth and depth values were compared by one-way ANOVA with Sidak's multiple comparisons tests. TCRdb holds this immuneACCESS table with in-frame rearrangements only. Some clones are missing; in checked studies, unresolved V genes explain under half, and the rest has no known cause. V and J calls and clone size are those listed in that table; D and trimming were worked out from the DNA. The sample yields 70,000 or so clones; about four fifths were counted once. Together, the top ten hold about 6.1% of the sample.

These data are taken from a study of T cell responses to AZD1222 COVID-19 vaccine (dated by TCRdb to the early 2020s). With regard to the full study: A total of over 230 trial participants underwent TCR sequencing, of whom about 210 had received two doses of AZD1222 and some 25 had received two doses of the MenACWY control vaccine. Trial participants were enrolled by age into 18-55, 56-69 and 70-plus year subgroups, with about 150, 28 and 57 TCR-sequenced participants respectively.

General findings and caveats noted by the study authors: Only 5 to 7 AZD1222 recipients were SARS-CoV-2 seropositive at baseline, limiting conclusions about previously exposed vaccinees. Nearly half of unique spike-specific TCRs reportedly recognized epitopes outside regions mutated in the B.1.351 and B.1.1.7 variants. In the small 56-69-year group, the increase in depth fell short of significance, most likely because of low power. Most participants were white British and females outnumbered males, and the authors suggested that clonal diversity may have been underestimated. Because no day 14 peak-response samples were available, repertoires were characterized only after the peak T cell response. The whole spike protein was spanned by vaccine-associated CD4 TCRs, and dominant responses were seen in regions 160-218 and 743-854. After two AZD1222 doses, both the breadth and the depth of spike-specific TCRs were significantly higher than at day 0 and than in MenACWY recipients.

Looking up the germline V gene yields CDR1 KGHSH and CDR2 LQKENI. The junction shows trimming of 2 bases on V and 5 bases on J, plus 18 bases between the germline ends. Taken from cysteine to phenylalanine, the CDR3 has 16 residues. Solely the CDR3 DNA is kept, with 48 bases framed from the first base. The chain is assembled from TRBV18 and TRBJ1-2; no D gene can be assigned with confidence. The TCR was taken from an adult who received the AZD1222 COVID-19 vaccine. The sequences come from peripheral blood, collected 28 days after the second AZD1222 dose. The CDR3 reads CASSPTPGAGPYGYTF. The sequence in DNA is TGTGCCAGCTCACCAACTCCGGGCGCAGGCCCGTATGGCTACACCTTC.